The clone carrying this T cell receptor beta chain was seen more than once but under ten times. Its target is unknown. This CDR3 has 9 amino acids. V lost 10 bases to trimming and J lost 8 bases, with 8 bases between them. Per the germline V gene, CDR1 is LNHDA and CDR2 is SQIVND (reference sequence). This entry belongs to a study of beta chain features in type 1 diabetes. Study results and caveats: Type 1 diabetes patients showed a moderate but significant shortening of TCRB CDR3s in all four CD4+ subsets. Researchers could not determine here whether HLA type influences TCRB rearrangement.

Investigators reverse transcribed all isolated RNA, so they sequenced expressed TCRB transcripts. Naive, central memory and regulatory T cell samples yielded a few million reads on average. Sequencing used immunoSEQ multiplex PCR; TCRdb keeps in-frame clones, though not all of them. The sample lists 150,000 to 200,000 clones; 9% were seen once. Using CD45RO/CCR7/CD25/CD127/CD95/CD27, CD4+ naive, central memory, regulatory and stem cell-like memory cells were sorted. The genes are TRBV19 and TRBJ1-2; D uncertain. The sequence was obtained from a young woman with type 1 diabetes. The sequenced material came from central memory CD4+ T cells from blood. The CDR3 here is CATGRGYTF. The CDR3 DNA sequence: TGTGCCACGGGGAGGGGCTACACCTTC.